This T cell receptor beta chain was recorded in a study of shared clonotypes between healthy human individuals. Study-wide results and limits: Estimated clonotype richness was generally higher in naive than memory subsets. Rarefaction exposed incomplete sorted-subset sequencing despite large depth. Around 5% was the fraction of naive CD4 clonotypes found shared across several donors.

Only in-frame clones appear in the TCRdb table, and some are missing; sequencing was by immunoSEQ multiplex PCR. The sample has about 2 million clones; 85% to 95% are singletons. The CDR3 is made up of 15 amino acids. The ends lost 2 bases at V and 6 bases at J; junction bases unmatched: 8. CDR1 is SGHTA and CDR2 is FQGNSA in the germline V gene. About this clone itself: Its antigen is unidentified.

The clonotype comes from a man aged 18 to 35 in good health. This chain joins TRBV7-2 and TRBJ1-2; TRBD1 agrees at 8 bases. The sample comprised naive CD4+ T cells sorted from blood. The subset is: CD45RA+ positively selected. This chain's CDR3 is CASSLSTGGSNGYTF. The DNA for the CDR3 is TGTGCCAGCAGCTTAAGTACAGGGGGATCTAATGGCTACACCTTC.